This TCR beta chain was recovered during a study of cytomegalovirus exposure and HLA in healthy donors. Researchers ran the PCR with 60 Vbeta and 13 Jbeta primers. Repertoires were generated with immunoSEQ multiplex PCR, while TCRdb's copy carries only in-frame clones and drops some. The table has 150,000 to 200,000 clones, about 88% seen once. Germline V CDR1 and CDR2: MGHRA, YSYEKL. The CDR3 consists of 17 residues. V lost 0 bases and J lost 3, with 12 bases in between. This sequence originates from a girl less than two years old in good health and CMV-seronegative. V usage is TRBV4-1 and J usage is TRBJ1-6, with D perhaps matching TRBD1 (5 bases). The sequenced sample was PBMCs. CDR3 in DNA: TGCGCCAGCAGCCAAGAGTCCGGCAGGGACTATAATTCACCCCTCCACTTT. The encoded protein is CASSQESGRDYNSPLHF.